This is a list of T cell receptor beta chains from one sample in a study of blood T cell repertoires in COVID-19. Assay used: immunoSEQ multiplex PCR; TCRdb lists only in-frame clones, some missing. The repertoire holds 210,000 or so clones, with about 90% as singletons. Sequencing was performed on PBMCs or T cells enriched from blood (not recorded which). These receptors were taken from a woman in her twenties or thirties who had been exposed to COVID-19. The CDR3 runs from the conserved cysteine through the conserved F or W. The D gene is left open where the match is weak. Clone size appears in some rows only: once, few, many, or a class for an expanded clone.

size	V	D	J	DNA	CDR3
.	TRBV9	.	TRBJ2-1	TGTGCCAGCAGCGTAGCAGGAAGAGGGAGGATCAATGAGCAGTTCTTC	CASSVAGRGRINEQFF
.	TRBV2	TRBD2	TRBJ2-2	TGTGCCAGCAGTGCCCGACTAGCGGGAGTTCCCGGGGAGCTGTTTTTT	CASSARLAGVPGELFF
once	TRBV5-6	TRBD1	TRBJ2-3	TGTGCCAGCAGCTTCCGGGACAGGCGCGCAGATACGCAGTATTTT	CASSFRDRRADTQYF
.	TRBV28	.	TRBJ2-1	TGTGCCAGCAGGGTAGAGGGTGAGCAGTTCTTC	CASRVEGEQFF
.	TRBV19	.	TRBJ2-6	TGTGCCAGTAGTATGACTCAGGGGTCTGGGGCCAACGTCCTGACTTTC	CASSMTQGSGANVLTF
.	TRBV11-3	TRBD2	TRBJ2-5	TGTGCCAGCAGCTTAGATGGGACTAGGGAGACCCAGTACTTC	CASSLDGTRETQYF
.	TRBV28	.	TRBJ1-5	TGTGCCAGCAGTTTATGGCGGGGGAATAGCAATCAGCCCCAGCATTTT	CASSLWRGNSNQPQHF
.	TRBV6-5	.	TRBJ1-2	TGTGCCAGCGGTACAGGGTCCTATGGCTACACCTTC	CASGTGSYGYTF
.	TRBV12-3/TRBV12-4	.	TRBJ2-2	TGTGCCAGCAGCGGAGTAAACACCGGGGAGCTGTTTTTT	CASSGVNTGELFF
.	TRBV6-6	.	TRBJ2-5	TGTGCCAGCAATCGCATCTTGGGACAAACTATCCTTTCGGAGACCCAGTACTTC	CASNRILGQTILSETQYF
.	TRBV13	.	TRBJ1-1	TGTGCCAGCAGCCGGGCGGGGGGAAACACTGAAGCTTTCTTT	CASSRAGGNTEAFF
.	TRBV28	.	TRBJ1-6	TGTGCCAGCAGTTTGGCGGGGACTTATAATTCACCCCTCCACTTT	CASSLAGTYNSPLHF
.	TRBV6-5	.	TRBJ1-1	TGTGCCAGCAGTTATGGGGCAGGGGACACTGAAGCTTTCTTT	CASSYGAGDTEAFF
.	TRBV20-1	.	TRBJ2-1	TGCAGTGCTAGTTACCGGGACTCCGGCCTGTACAATGAGCAGTTCTTC	CSASYRDSGLYNEQFF
once	TRBV30	.	TRBJ2-7	TGTGCCTGGAGGGGGGCCTCGGGGTACGAGCAGTACTTC	CAWRGASGYEQYF
.	TRBV18	.	TRBJ2-2	TGTGCCAGCTCAAAACACCCGGACAGTAGCGCCGGGGAGCTGTTTTTT	CASSKHPDSSAGELFF
.	TRBV18	TRBD2	TRBJ2-7	TGTGCCAGCTCAAGGGCCGCTGGCGGGAGACCCTACGAGCAGTACTTC	CASSRAAGGRPYEQYF
.	TRBV10-1	TRBD2	TRBJ2-1	TGCGCCAGCAGTACTCCGGGACTAGCGGGAGGTGAGCAGTTCTTC	CASSTPGLAGGEQFF
few	TRBV27	.	TRBJ1-5	TGTGCCAGCAGTTTTTATCTCAATCAGCCCCAGCATTTT	CASSFYLNQPQHF
.	TRBV28	.	TRBJ2-5	TGTGCCAGCAGTTTTGCGGAAACAGGGATGGACTTC	CASSFAETGMDF
few	TRBV3-1/TRBV3-2	.	TRBJ1-5	TGTGCCAGCAGCCAAGGGGCAGTCAATCAGCCCCAGCATTTT	CASSQGAVNQPQHF
once	TRBV9	TRBD2	TRBJ2-5	TGTGCCAGCAGCGTAGCGGACGGGAGGGGGGCAGAGACCCAGTACTTC	CASSVADGRGAETQYF
.	TRBV10-2	.	TRBJ1-5	TGCGCCAGCAGGGACAGTTCCCAAATACAGCCCCAGCATTTT	CASRDSSQIQPQHF
.	TRBV7-9	.	TRBJ1-1	TGTGCCAGCAGCTTAGATGGAGGGGACACTGAAGCTTTCTTT	CASSLDGGDTEAFF
.	TRBV5-1	TRBD1	TRBJ2-7	TGCGCCAGCAGCTTTATGGGACAGGGATCCGAGCAGTACTTC	CASSFMGQGSEQYF
.	TRBV30	.	TRBJ1-5	TGTGCCTGGAGTTTCAGCAGGCGAAACCAGCCCCAGCATTTT	CAWSFSRRNQPQHF
.	TRBV3-1/TRBV3-2	.	TRBJ2-2	TGTGCCAGCAGCCCTTCCACCGGGGAGCTGTTTTTT	CASSPSTGELFF
once	TRBV11-2	TRBD2	TRBJ2-5	TGTGCCAGCAGCCCAAGACTAGCGGGAATAGAGACCCAGTACTTC	CASSPRLAGIETQYF
.	TRBV5-1	.	TRBJ2-1	TGCGCCAGCAGCTTGGTAGGGGCAGGGGTTTTGAATGAGCAGTTCTTC	CASSLVGAGVLNEQFF
.	TRBV5-5	.	TRBJ2-7	TGTGCCAGCTCGCAAGGGGGTTACGAGCAGTACTTC	CASSQGGYEQYF